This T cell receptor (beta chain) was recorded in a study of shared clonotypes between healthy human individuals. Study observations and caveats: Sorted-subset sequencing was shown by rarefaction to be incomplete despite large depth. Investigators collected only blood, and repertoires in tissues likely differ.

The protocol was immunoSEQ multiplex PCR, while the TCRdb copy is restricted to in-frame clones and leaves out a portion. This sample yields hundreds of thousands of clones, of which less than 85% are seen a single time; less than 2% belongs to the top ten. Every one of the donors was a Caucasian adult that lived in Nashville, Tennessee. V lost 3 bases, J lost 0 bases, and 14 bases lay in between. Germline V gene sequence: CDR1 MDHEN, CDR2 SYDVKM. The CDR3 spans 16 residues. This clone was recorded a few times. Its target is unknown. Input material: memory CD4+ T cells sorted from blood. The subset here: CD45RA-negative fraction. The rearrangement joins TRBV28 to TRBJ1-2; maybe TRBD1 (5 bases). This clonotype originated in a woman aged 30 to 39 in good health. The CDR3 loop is CASSFGTGIANYGYTF. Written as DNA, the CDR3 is TGTGCCAGCAGTTTCGGGACGGGTATAGCTAACTATGGCTACACCTTC.